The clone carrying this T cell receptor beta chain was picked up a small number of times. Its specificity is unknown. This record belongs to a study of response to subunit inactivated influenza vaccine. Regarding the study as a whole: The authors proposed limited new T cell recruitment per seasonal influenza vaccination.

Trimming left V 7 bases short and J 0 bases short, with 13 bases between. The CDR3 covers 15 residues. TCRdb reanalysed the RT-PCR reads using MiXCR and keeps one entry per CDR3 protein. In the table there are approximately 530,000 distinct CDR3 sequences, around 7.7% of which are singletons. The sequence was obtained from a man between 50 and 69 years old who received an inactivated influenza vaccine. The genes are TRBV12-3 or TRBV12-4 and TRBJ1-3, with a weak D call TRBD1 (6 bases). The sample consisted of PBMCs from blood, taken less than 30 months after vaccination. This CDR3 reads CASNYQGISGNTIYF. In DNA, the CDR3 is TGTGCCAGCAATTACCAGGGGATCTCTGGAAACACCATATATTTT.